The 13 T cell receptor beta chains given below trace back to one sample, sequenced in a study of T cell responses to AZD1222 COVID-19 vaccine. Libraries were prepared by immunoSEQ multiplex PCR; TCRdb keeps only in-frame clonotypes and omits some of them. The sample includes about 94,000 clones, over 75% of them seen just once. Sample: peripheral blood, taken 28 days after the second AZD1222 dose. The receptors shown here come from an adult who received the AZD1222 COVID-19 vaccine.

The chain is built from TRBV18 and TRBJ2-7, with 7 bases matching TRBD1. Germline V gene lookup returns CDR1 KGHSH and CDR2 LQKENI. The length of the CDR3 is 13 residues. After removal of 5 bases from V and 5 bases from J, the junction contained 6 bases not matched to a gene. This chain's CDR3 is CASSGTVVDEQYF. The CDR3, as DNA: TGTGCCAGCTCAGGGACAGTAGTAGACGAGCAGTACTTC.

The genes are TRBV2 and TRBJ1-2; maybe TRBD1 (6 bases). Germline V gene data show CDR1 as SNHLY and CDR2 as FYNNEI. The CDR3 covers 17 residues. V gave up 4 bases and J gave up 2 bases, with 20 bases separating them. The CDR3 bases are TGTGCCAGCAGTGGAGGTCTAGGACAGCTACTAAACTATGGCTACACCTTC. It specifies CASSGGLGQLLNYGYTF.

This chain connects TRBV5-1 to TRBJ1-1; D perhaps matches TRBD1 (6 bases). Germline V gene lookup returns CDR1 SGHRS and CDR2 YFSETQ. The CDR3 runs to 16 residues. V lost 0 bases and J 1 base, leaving 13 bases between the germline ends. CDR3 loop: CASSLEGTRGNTEAFF. The CDR3 DNA is TGCGCCAGCAGCTTGGAGGGTACCAGGGGGAACACTGAAGCTTTCTTT.

This rearrangement joins TRBV4-1 to TRBJ2-5; D gene unclear. V was cut by 0 bases and J by 5 bases, with 4 bases left in between. This CDR3 is 12 amino acids long. In germline, CDR1 is MGHRA, CDR2 YSYEKL. CDR3 in DNA: TGCGCCAGCAGCCAAGATAGCGAGACCCAGTACTTC. Translated: CASSQDSETQYF.

The chain combines TRBV19 with TRBJ2-3; TRBD1 is a possible D gene (6 bases). Trimming took 8 bases from V and 3 from J, leaving 18 bases between them. The CDR3 spans 15 residues. CDR1 is LNHDA and CDR2 is SQIVND in the germline V gene (reference sequence). CDR3 nucleotides: TGTGCCAGTCGTGAGCCGGGACAACATACAGATACGCAGTATTTT. The encoded protein is CASREPGQHTDTQYF.

The chain joins TRBV5-1 to TRBJ1-1, with TRBD1 identical over 8 bases. The CDR3 is made up of 14 amino acids. V gave up 1 base and J gave up 6 bases; unmatched junction bases: 5. Germline lookup yields CDR1 SGHRS and CDR2 YFSETQ. In DNA, the CDR3 is TGCGCCAGCAGCTTGACAGGGGGTCGGCCTGAAGCTTTCTTT. Amino acids: CASSLTGGRPEAFF.

The rearrangement links TRBV5-4 to TRBJ2-3; 14 bases are a match to TRBD2. The CDR3 is made up of 16 amino acids. With 4 bases clipped from V and 5 bases from J, the junction kept 6 bases outside the gene matches. Germline V gives CDR1 SGHNT, CDR2 YYREEE (reference sequence). CDR3 amino acids: CASSPTSGGAVDTQYF. CDR3 nucleotide sequence: TGTGCCAGCAGCCCGACTAGCGGGGGGGCGGTAGATACGCAGTATTTT.

The chain links TRBV14 to TRBJ2-2; no reliable D call. Looked up from germline, CDR1 is SGHDN and CDR2 is FVKESK. With 6 bases removed from V and 3 bases from J, the gap between germline ends came to 14 bases. The CDR3 has 15 amino acids. The CDR3 sequence: CASSLQYRHTGELFF. The CDR3 DNA follows: TGTGCCAGCAGTCTCCAGTATAGGCACACCGGGGAGCTGTTTTTT.

V is TRBV5-6 and J is TRBJ1-3; D is possibly TRBD1 (5 bases). The germline V and J ends were trimmed by 0 bases and 0 bases, with 10 bases remaining between them. Germline loops: CDR1 SGHDT, CDR2 YYEEEE. The CDR3 is 16 amino acids. The DNA of the CDR3 is TGTGCCAGCAGCTTGGCCGCAGGGCACTCTGGAAACACCATATATTTT. Translation: CASSLAAGHSGNTIYF.

This chain joins TRBV7-8 and TRBJ2-7, with D possibly TRBD1 on 6 matching bases. V was trimmed by 5 bases and J by 3 bases, leaving 17 bases between them. This CDR3 is built from 15 residues. CDR1 is SGHVS, CDR2 FQNEAQ, per germline. The CDR3 DNA follows: TGTGCCAGCAGCCTAGGGGGAGCGGAAGGCTACGAGCAGTACTTC. It codes for CASSLGGAEGYEQYF.

CDR3 residues: CASSVGGGAPYEQYF. The CDR3 DNA sequence: TGTGCCAGCAGCGTAGGAGGCGGGGCACCCTACGAGCAGTACTTC. This chain links TRBV9 with TRBJ2-7, with D maybe TRBD2 (6 bases). Germline CDR1 is SGDLS and CDR2 is YYNGEE. The CDR3 contains 15 residues. V dropped 0 bases and J dropped 2 bases, with 12 bases sitting between them.

The chain recombines TRBV21-1 with TRBJ2-5; the table's D call TRBD1 went unverified against the DNA. TRBV21-1 counts as a pseudogene. This CDR3 spans 15 amino acids. CDR3 sequence reads: CASSKRSRDQETQYF. For the CDR3, the DNA is TGTGCCAGCAGCAAAAGAAGCAGGGACCAAGAGACCCAGTACTTC.

This clone appeared once. The V call is TRBV2, the J call TRBJ1-2; D unclear. CDR1 and CDR2 from the germline V gene are SNHLY and FYNNEI. CDR3 length equals 15 residues. Deletions cut 11 bases from V and 0 bases from J, with 19 bases between. Written as DNA, the CDR3 is TGTGCCCTTCCCCGGGAGGGATCTACTAACTATGGCTACACCTTC. This sequence encodes CALPREGSTNYGYTF.